The T cell receptor (beta chain) described here comes from a study of glioma-infiltrating T cells after dendritic cell vaccination. Across the whole study: Autologous tumor lysate was loaded overnight onto monocyte-derived dendritic cells grown 7 to 8 days with IL-4 and GM-CSF.

General study points: The cohort had few patients with full blood and tumor sets. Longer survival after dendritic cell vaccination followed higher pretreatment TIL content.

The protocol was immunoSEQ multiplex PCR, while the TCRdb copy is restricted to in-frame clones and leaves out a portion. The data contain 80,000 to 95,000 clones, around 85% of them singletons. Deletions cut 3 bases from V and 10 bases from J, with 18 bases between. The CDR3 sequence is 14 residues long. CDR1 and CDR2 from the germline V gene are SGHTS and YDEGEE. Worth noting for this clone: Antigen specificity is unknown.

This receptor was obtained from a human donor with glioblastoma. The sample here was blood, taken before dendritic cell vaccination. The rearrangement joins TRBV5-8 to TRBJ2-3; maybe TRBD2 (5 bases). The CDR3 DNA reads as TGTGCCAGCAGCTACCCCCCCGGGATGGTGGCGCAGTATTTT. It is translated as CASSYPPGMVAQYF.